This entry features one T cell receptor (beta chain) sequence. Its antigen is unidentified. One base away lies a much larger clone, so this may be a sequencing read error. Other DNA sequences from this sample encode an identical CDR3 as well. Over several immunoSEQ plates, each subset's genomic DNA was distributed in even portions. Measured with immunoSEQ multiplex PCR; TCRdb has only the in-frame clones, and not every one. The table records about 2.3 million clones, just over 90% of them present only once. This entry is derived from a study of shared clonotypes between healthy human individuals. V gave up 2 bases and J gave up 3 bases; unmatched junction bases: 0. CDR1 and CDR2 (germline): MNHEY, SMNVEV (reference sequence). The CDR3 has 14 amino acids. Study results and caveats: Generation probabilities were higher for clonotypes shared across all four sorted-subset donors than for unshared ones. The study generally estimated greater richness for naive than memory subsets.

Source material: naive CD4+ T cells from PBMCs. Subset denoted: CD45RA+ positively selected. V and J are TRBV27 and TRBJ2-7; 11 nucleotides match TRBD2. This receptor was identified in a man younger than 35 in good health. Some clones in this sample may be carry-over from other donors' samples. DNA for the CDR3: TGTGCCAGCAGTTTAGGGACTAGCGGCTACGAGCAGTACTTC. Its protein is CASSLGTSGYEQYF.